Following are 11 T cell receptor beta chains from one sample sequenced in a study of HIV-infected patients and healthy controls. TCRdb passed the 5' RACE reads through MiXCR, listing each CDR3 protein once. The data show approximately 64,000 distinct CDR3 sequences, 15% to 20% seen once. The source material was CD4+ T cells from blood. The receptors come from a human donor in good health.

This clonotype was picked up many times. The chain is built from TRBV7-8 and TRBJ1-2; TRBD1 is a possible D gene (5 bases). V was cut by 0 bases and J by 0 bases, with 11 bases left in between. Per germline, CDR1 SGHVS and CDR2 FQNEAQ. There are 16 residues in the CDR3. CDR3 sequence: CASSLAGGVANYGYTF. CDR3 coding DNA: TGTGCCAGCAGCTTAGCGGGAGGGGTTGCTAACTATGGCTACACCTTC.

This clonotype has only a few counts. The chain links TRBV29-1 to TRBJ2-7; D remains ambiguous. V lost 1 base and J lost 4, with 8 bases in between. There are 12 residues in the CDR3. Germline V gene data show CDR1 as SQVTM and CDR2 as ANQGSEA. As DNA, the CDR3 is TGCAGCGTTGAAGGGCAGAGGTACGAGCAGTACTTC. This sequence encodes CSVEGQRYEQYF.

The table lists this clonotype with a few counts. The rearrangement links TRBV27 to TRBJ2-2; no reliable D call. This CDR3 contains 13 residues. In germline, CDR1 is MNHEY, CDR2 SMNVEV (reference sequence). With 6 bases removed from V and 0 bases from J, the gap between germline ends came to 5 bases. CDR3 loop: CASRESNTGELFF. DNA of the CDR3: TGTGCCAGCAGAGAGTCGAACACCGGGGAGCTGTTTTTT.

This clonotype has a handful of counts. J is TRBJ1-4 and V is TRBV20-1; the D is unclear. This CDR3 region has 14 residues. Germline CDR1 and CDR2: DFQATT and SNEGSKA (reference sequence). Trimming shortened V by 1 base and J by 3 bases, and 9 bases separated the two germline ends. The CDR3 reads CSARGWGANEKLFF. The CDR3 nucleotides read TGCAGTGCTAGAGGTTGGGGAGCTAATGAAAAACTGTTTTTT.

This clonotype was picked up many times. CDR3 DNA sequence: TGTGCCAGCGCCTTGGGGGGGGGGACTTTGAACACCGGGGAGCTGTTTTTT. Translation gives CASALGGGTLNTGELFF. The chain links TRBV7-8 to TRBJ2-2; 7 bases align to TRBD2. From germline, CDR1 is SGHVS and CDR2 FQNEAQ. V was clipped by 8 bases and J by 1 base; unmatched bases: 13. The CDR3 runs 17 residues.

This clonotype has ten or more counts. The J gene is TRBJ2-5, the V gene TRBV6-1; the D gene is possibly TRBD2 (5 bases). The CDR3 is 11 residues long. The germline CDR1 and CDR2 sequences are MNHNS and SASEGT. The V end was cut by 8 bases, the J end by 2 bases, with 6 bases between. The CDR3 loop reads CASGRQETQYF. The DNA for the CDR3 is TGTGCCAGCGGGAGACAAGAGACCCAGTACTTC.

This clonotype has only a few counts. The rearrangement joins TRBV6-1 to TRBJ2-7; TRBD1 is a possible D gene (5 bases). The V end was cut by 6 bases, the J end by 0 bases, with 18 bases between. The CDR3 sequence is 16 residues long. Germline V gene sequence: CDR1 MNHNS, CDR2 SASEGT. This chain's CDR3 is CASRATDRQCSYEQYF. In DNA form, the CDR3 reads TGTGCCAGCAGGGCTACGGACCGACAGTGCTCCTACGAGCAGTACTTC.

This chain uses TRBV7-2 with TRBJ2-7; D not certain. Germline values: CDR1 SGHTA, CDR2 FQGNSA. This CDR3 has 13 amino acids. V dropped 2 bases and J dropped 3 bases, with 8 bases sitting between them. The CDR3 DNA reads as TGTGCCAGCAGCTTACCGAGCAGCTACGAGCAGTACTTC. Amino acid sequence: CASSLPSSYEQYF.

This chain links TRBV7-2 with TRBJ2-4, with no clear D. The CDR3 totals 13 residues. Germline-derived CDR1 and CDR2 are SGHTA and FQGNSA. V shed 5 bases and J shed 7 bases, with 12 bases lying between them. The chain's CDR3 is CASSPDKGNIQYF. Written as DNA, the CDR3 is TGTGCCAGCAGCCCTGATAAAGGGAACATTCAGTACTTC.

This CDR3 is CASSLSGQGGHQYF. The DNA of the CDR3 is TGTGCCAGCAGCTTATCAGGACAGGGGGGTCACCAGTATTTT. This sequence joins TRBV7-2 and TRBJ2-3, with 10 bases that match TRBD1. J gave up 12 bases and V 2 bases, and 8 bases lay outside the gene matches. CDR1 and CDR2 from the germline V gene are SGHTA and FQGNSA. The CDR3 is 14 residues long.

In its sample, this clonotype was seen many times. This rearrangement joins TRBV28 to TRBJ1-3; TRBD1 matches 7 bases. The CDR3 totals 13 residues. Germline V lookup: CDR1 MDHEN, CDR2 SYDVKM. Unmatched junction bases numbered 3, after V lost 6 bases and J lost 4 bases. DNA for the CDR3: TGTGCCAGCAGAACAGGGGTAGGAAACACCATATATTTT. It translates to CASRTGVGNTIYF.